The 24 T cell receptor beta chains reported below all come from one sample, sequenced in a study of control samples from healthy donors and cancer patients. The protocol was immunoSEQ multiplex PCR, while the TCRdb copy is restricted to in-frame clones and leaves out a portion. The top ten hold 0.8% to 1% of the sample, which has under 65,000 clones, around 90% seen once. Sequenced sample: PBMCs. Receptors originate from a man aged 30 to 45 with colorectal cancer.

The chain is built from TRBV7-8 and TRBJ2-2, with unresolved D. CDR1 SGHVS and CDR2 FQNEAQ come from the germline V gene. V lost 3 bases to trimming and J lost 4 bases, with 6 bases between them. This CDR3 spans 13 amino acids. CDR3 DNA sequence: TGTGCCAGCAGCTTCAAGCCCACCGGGGAGCTGTTTTTT. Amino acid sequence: CASSFKPTGELFF.

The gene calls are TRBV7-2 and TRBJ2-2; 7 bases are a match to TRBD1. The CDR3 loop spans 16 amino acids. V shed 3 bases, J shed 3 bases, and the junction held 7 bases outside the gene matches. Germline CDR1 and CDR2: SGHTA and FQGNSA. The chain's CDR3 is CASSFLRGRDTGELFF. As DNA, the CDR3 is TGTGCCAGCAGCTTTCTAAGGGGGCGGGACACCGGGGAGCTGTTTTTT. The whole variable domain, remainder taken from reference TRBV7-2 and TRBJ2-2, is GAGVSQSPSNKVTEKGKDVELRCDPISGHTALYWYRQSLGQGLEFLIYFQGNSAPDKSGLPSDRFSAERTGGSVSTLTIQRTQQEDSAVYLCASSFLRGRDTGELFFGEGSRLTVL.

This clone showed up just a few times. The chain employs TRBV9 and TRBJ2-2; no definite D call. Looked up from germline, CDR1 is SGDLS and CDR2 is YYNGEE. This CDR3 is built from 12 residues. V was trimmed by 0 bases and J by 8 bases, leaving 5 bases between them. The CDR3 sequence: CASSVATGELFF. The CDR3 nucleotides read TGTGCCAGCAGCGTAGCTACGGGGGAGCTGTTTTTT.

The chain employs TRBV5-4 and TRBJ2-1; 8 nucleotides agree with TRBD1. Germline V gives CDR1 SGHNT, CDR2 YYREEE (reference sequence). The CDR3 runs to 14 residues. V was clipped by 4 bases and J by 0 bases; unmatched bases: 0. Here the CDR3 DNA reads TGTGCCAGCAGCGGACAGGGCTCCTACAATGAGCAGTTCTTC. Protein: CASSGQGSYNEQFF.

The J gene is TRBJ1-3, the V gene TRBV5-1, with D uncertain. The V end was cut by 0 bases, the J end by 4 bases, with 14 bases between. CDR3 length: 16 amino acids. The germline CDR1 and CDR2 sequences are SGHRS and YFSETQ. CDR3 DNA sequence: TGCGCCAGCAGCTTGGGCCCAGCCACCCCGGGAAACACCATATATTTT. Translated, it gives CASSLGPATPGNTIYF. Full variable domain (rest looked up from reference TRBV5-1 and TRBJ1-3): KAGVTQTPRYLIKTRGQQVTLSCSPISGHRSVSWYQQTPGQGLQFLFEYFSETQRNKGNFPGRFSGRQFSNSRSEMNVSTLELGDSALYLCASSLGPATPGNTIYFGEGSWLTVV.

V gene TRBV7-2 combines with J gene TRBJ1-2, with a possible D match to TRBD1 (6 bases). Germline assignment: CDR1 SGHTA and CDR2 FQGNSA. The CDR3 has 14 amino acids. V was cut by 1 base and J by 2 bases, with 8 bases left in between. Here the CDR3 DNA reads TGTGCCAGCAGCTTAGTGCAGGGGAACTATGGCTACACCTTC. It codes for CASSLVQGNYGYTF.

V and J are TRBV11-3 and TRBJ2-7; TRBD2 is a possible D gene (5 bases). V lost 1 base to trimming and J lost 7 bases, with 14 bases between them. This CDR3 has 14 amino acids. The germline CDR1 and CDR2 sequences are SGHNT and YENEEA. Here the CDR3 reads CASSLAGGAPEQYF. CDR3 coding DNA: TGTGCCAGCAGCTTAGCCGGAGGTGCCCCGGAGCAGTACTTC.

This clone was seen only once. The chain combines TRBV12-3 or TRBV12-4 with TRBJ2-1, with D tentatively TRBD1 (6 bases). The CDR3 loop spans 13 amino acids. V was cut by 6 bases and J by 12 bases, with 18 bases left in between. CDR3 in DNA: TGTGCCAGCAGGCTCCCTCAGGGGTCGAGGCAGTTCTTC. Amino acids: CASRLPQGSRQFF.

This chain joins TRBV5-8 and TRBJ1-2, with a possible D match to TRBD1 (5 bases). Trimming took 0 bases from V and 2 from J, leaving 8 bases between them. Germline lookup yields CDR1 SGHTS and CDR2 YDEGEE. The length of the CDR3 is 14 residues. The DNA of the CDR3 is TGTGCCAGCAGCTTGGCAGGGCGGAACTATGGCTACACCTTC. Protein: CASSLAGRNYGYTF. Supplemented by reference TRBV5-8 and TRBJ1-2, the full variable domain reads EAGVTQSPTHLIKTRGQQATLRCSPISGHTSVYWYQQALGLGLQFLLWYDEGEERNRGNFPPRFSGRQFPNYSSELNVNALELEDSALYLCASSLAGRNYGYTFGSGTRLTVV.

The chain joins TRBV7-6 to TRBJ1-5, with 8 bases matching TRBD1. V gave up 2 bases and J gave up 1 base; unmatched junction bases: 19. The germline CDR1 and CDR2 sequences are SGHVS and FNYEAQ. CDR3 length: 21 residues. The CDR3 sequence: CASSLPLDRGGHNQSNQPQHF. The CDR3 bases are TGTGCCAGCAGCTTACCCCTCGACAGGGGAGGCCACAACCAGAGCAATCAGCCCCAGCATTTT. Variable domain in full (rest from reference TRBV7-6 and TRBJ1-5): GAGVSQSPRYKVTKRGQDVALRCDPISGHVSLYWYRQALGQGPEFLTYFNYEAQQDKSGLPNDRFSAERPEGSISTLTIQRTEQRDSAMYRCASSLPLDRGGHNQSNQPQHFGDGTRLSIL.

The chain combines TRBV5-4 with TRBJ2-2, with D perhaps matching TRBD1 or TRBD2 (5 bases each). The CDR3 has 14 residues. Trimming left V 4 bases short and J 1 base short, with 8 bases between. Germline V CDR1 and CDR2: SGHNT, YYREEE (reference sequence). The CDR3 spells CASSGTKNTGELFF. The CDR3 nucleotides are TGTGCCAGCAGCGGGACCAAGAACACCGGGGAGCTGTTTTTT.

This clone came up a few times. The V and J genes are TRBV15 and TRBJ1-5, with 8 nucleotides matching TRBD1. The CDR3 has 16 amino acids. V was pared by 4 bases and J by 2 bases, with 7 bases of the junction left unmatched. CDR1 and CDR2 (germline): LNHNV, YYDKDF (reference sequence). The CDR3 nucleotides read TGTGCCACCAGCACTCCGCAGGGGGCCGGCAATCAGCCCCAGCATTTT. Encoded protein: CATSTPQGAGNQPQHF.

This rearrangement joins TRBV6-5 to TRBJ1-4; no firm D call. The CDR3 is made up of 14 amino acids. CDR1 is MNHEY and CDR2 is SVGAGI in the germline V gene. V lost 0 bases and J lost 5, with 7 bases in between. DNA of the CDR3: TGTGCCAGCAGTTACTCCCCCCAAAATGAAAAACTGTTTTTT. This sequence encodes CASSYSPQNEKLFF.

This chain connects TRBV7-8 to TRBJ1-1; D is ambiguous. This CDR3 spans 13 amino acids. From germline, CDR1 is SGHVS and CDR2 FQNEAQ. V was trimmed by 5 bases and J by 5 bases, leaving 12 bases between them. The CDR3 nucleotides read TGTGCCAGCAGCCATGACCCTGGGACTGAAGCTTTCTTT. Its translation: CASSHDPGTEAFF.

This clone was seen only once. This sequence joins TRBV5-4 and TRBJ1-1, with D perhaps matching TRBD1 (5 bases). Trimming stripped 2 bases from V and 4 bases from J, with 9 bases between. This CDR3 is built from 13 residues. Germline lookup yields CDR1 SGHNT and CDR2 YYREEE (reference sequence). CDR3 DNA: TGTGCCAGCAGCTTTGACAGAGGCACTGAAGCTTTCTTT. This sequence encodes CASSFDRGTEAFF.

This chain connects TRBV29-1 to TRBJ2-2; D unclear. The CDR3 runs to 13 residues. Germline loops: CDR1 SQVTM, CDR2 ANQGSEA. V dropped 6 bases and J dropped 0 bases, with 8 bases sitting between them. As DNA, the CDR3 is TGCAGCGTCGCGGACCCGAACACCGGGGAGCTGTTTTTT. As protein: CSVADPNTGELFF.

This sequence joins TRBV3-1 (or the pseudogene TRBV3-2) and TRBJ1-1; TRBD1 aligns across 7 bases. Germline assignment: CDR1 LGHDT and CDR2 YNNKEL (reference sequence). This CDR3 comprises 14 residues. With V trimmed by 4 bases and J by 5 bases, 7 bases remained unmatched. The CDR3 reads CASSPLHRGTEAFF. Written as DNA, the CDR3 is TGTGCCAGCAGCCCCCTGCACAGGGGAACTGAAGCTTTCTTT.

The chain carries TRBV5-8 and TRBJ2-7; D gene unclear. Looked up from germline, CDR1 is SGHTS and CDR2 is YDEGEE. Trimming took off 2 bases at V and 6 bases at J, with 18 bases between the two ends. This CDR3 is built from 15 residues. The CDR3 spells CASSFGLTTYGEQYF. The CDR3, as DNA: TGTGCCAGCAGCTTCGGTTTGACCACTTACGGCGAGCAGTACTTC.

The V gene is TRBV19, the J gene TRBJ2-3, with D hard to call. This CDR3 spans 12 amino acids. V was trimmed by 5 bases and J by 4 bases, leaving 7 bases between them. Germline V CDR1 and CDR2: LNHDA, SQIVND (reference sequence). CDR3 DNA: TGTGCCAGTAGTTCAGGAGCAGATACGCAGTATTTT. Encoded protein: CASSSGADTQYF.

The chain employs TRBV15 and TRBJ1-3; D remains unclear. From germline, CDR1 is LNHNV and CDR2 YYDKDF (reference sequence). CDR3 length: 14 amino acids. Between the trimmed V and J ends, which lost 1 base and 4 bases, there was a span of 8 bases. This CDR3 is CATSRVPVGNTIYF. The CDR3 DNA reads TGTGCCACCAGCAGAGTGCCAGTGGGAAACACCATATATTTT.

The CDR3 protein is CASSYDVGGNTEAFF. CDR3 in DNA: TGTGCCAGCAGTTACGACGTGGGGGGTAACACTGAAGCTTTCTTT. The chain combines TRBV6-2 or TRBV6-3 with TRBJ1-1; a possible D gene is TRBD1 (5 bases). The CDR3 consists of 15 residues. Per the germline V gene, CDR1 is MNHEY and CDR2 is SVGEGT. V was cut by 2 bases and J by 2 bases, with 12 bases left in between.

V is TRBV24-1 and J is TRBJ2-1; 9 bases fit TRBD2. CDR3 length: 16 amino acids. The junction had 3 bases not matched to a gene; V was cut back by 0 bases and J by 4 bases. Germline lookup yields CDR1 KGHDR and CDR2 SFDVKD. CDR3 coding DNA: TGTGCCACCAGTGATTTGCAGAGCGGGGGGTACAATGAGCAGTTCTTC. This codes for CATSDLQSGGYNEQFF.

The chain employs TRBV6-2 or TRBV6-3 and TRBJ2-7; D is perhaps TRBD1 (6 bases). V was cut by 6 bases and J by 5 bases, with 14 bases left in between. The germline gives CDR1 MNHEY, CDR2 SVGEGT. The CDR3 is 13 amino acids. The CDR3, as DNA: TGTGCCAGCAGCCCCTACAGGGTCCACGAGCAGTACTTC. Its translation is CASSPYRVHEQYF.

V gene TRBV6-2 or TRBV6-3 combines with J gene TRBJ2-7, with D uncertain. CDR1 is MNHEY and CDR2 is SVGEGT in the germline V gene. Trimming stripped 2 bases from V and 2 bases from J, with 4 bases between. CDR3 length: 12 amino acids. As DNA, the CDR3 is TGTGCCAGCAGTTACCCGACCTACGAGCAGTACTTC. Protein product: CASSYPTYEQYF.